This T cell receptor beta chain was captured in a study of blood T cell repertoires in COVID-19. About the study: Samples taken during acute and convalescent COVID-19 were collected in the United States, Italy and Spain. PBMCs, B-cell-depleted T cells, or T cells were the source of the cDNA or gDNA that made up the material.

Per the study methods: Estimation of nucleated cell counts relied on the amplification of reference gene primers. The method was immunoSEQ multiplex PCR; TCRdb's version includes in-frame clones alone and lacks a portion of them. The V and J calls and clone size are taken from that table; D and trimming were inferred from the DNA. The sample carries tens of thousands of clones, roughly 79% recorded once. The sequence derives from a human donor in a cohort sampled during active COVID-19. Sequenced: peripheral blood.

The CDR3 region is CASSPGFNYGYTF. The DNA for the CDR3 is TGTGCCAGCAGCCCGGGATTTAACTATGGCTACACCTTC. V is TRBV4-2 and J is TRBJ1-2; no definite D call. The CDR3 covers 13 residues. The V gene lost 4 bases and the J gene lost 1 base, with 7 bases spanning the gap. Germline V gene sequence: CDR1 LGHNA, CDR2 YNFKEQ.